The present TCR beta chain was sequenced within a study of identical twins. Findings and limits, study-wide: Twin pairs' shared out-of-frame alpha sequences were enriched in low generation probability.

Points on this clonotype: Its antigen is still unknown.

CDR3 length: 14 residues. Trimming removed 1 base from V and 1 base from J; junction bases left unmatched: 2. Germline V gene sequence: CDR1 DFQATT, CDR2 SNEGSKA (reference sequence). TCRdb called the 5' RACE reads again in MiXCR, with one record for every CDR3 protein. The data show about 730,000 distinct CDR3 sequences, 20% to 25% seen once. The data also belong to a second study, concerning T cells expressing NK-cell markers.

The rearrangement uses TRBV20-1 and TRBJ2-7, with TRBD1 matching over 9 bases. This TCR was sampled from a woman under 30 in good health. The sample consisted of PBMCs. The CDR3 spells CSARGDRGSYEQYF. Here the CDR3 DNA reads TGCAGTGCTAGAGGTGACAGGGGGTCCTACGAGCAGTACTTC.